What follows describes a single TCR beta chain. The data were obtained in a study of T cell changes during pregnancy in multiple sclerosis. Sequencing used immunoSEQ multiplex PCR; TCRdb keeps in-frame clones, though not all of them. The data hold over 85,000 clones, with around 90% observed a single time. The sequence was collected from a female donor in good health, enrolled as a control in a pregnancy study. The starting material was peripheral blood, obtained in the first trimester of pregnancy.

The CDR3 reads CASVATGVGNTEAFF. In DNA, the CDR3 is TGTGCCAGCGTCGCCACAGGGGTAGGAAACACTGAAGCTTTCTTT. The chain joins TRBV18 to TRBJ1-1; TRBD1 agrees at 7 bases. Germline lookup yields CDR1 KGHSH and CDR2 LQKENI. The CDR3 covers 15 residues. J lost 2 bases, V lost 8 bases, and 11 bases had no gene match.